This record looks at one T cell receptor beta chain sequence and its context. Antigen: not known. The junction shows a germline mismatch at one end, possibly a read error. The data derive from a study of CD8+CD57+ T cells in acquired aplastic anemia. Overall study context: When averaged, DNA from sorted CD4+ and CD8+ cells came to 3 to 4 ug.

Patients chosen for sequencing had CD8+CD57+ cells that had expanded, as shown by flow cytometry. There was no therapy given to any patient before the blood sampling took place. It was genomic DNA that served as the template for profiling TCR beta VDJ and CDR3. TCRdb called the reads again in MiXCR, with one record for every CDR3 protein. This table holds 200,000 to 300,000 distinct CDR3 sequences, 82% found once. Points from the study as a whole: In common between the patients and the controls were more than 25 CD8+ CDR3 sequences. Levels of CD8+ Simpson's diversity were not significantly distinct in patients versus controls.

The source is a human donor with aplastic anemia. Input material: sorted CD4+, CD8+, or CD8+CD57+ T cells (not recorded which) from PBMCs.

CDR3 loop: CGAPARGSEQYF. CDR3 nucleotide sequence: TGCGGTGCCCCTGCGCGGGGGTCCGAGCAGTACTTC. The chain employs TRBV20-1 and TRBJ2-7; the match to TRBD2 covers 7 bases. The CDR3 extends over 12 amino acids. Germline CDR1 is DFQATT and CDR2 is SNEGSKA (reference sequence).